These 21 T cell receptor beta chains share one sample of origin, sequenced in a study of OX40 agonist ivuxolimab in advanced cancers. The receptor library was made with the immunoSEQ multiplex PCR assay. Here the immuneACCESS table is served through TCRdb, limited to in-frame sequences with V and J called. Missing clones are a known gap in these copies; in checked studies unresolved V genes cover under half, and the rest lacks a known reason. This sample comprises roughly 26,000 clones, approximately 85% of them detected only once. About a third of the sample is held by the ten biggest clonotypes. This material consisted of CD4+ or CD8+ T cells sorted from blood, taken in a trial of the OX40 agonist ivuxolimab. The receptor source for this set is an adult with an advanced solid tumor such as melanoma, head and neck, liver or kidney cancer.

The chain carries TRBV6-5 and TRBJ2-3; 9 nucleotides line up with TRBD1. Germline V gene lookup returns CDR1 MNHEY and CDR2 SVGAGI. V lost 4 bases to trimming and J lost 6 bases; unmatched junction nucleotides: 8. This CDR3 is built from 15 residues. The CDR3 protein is CASSSTGGSSDTQYF. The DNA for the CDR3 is TGTGCCAGCAGTTCCACAGGGGGCTCCTCGGATACGCAGTATTTT.

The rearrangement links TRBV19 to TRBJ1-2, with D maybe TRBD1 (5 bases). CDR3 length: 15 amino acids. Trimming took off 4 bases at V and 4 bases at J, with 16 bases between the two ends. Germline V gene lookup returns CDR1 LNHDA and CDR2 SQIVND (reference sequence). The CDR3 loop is CASSSGHTSRYGYTF. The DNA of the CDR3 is TGTGCCAGTAGTAGCGGACACACTTCCCGCTATGGCTACACCTTC.

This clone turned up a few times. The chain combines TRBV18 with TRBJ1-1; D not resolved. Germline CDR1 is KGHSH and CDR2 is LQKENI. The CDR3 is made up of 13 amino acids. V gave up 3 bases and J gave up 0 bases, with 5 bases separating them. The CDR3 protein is CASSPTVNTEAFF. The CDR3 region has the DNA TGTGCCAGCTCACCTACAGTGAACACTGAAGCTTTCTTT.

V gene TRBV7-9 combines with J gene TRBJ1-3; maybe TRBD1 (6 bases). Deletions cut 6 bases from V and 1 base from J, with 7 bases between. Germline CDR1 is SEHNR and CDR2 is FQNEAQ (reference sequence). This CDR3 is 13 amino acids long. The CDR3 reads CASRDSSGNTIYF. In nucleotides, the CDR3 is TGTGCCAGCAGGGACAGTTCTGGAAACACCATATATTTT.

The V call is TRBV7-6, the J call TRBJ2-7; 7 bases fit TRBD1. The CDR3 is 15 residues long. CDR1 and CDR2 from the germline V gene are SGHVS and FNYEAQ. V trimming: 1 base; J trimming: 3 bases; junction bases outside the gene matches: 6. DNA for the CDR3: TGTGCCAGCAGCTTAGAACAGGGGCCCCTCTACGAGCAGTACTTC. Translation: CASSLEQGPLYEQYF.

The CDR3: CASSPGGTGELFF. CDR3 sequence (DNA): TGCGCCAGCAGCCCTGGCGGCACCGGGGAGCTGTTTTTT. The V call is TRBV4-1, the J call TRBJ2-2; no reliable D call. Germline CDR1 is MGHRA and CDR2 is YSYEKL. Trimming pared 4 bases from V and 4 bases from J, leaving 7 bases between. The CDR3 totals 13 residues.

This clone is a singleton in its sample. The CDR3 loop is CASGGEGNEQFF. CDR3 nucleotides: TGTGCCAGCGGGGGAGAGGGGAATGAGCAGTTCTTC. This rearrangement joins TRBV7-9 to TRBJ2-1; perhaps D is TRBD1 or TRBD2 (5 bases each). Trimming removed 8 bases from V and 7 bases from J, with 12 bases in between. The CDR3 consists of 12 residues. The germline gives CDR1 SEHNR, CDR2 FQNEAQ (reference sequence).

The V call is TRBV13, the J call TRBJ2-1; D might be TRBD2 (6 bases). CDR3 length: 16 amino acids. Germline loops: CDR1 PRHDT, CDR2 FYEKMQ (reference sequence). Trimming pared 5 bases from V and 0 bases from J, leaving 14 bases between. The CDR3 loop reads CASSDSGDFSYNEQFF. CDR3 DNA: TGTGCCAGCAGCGACTCGGGGGATTTCTCCTACAATGAGCAGTTCTTC. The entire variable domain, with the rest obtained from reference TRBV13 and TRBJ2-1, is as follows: AAGVIQSPRHLIKEKRETATLKCYPIPRHDTVYWYQQGPGQDPQFLISFYEKMQSDKGSIPDRFSAQQFSDYHSELNMSSLELGDSALYFCASSDSGDFSYNEQFFGPGTRLTVL.

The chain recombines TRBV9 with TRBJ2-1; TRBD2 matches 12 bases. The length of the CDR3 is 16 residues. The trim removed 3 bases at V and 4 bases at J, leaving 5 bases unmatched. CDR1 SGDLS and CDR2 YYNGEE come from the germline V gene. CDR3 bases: TGTGCCAGCAGCGCCTCTAGCGGGAGGGCATACAATGAGCAGTTCTTC. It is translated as CASSASSGRAYNEQFF.

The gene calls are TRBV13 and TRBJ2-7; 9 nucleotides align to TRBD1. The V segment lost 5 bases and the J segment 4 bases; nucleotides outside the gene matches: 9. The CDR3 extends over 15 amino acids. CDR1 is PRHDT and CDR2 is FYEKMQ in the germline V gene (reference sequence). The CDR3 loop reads CASSESGTGRYEQYF. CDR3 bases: TGTGCCAGCAGCGAATCCGGGACAGGGAGGTACGAGCAGTACTTC.

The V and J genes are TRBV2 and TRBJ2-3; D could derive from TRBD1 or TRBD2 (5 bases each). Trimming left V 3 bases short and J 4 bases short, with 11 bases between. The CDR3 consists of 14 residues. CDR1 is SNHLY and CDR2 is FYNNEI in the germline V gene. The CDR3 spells CASSEGEGADTQYF. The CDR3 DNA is TGTGCCAGCAGTGAGGGGGAAGGGGCAGATACGCAGTATTTT.

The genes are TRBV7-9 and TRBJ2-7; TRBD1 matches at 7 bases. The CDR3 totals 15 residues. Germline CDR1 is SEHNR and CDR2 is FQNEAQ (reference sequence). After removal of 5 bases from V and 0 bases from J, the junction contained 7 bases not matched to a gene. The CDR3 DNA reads TGTGCCAGCAGCCACACGGGACAGTCCTCCTACGAGCAGTACTTC. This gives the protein CASSHTGQSSYEQYF.

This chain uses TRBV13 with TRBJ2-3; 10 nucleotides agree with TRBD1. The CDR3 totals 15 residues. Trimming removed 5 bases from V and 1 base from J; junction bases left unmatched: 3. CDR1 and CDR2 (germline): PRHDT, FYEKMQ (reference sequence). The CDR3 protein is CASSGTGDGTDTQYF. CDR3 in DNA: TGTGCCAGCAGCGGGACAGGGGACGGCACAGATACGCAGTATTTT.

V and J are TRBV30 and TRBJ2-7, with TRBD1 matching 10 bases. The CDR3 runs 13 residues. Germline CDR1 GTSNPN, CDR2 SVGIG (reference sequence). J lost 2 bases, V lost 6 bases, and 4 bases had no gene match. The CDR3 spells CACWTGGTYEQYF. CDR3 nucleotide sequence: TGTGCCTGCTGGACAGGGGGGACCTACGAGCAGTACTTC.

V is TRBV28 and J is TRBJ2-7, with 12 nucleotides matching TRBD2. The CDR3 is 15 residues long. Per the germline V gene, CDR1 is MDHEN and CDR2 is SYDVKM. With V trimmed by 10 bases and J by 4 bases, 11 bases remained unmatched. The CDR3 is CATRRTSGNRYEQYF. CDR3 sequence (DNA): TGTGCCACTAGACGGACTAGCGGGAATCGTTACGAGCAGTACTTC.

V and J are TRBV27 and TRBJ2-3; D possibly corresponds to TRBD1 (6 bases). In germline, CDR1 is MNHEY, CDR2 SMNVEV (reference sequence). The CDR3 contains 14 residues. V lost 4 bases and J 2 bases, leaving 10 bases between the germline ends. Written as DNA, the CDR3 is TGTGCCAGCAGTTGGGGGCTGCCCACAGATACGCAGTATTTT. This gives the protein CASSWGLPTDTQYF.

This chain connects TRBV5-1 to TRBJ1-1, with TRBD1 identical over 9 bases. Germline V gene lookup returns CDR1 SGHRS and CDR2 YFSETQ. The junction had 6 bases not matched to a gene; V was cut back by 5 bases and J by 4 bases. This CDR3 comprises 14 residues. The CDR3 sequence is CASRFTGGLTEAFF. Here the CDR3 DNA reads TGCGCCAGCAGGTTCACAGGGGGCCTCACTGAAGCTTTCTTT.

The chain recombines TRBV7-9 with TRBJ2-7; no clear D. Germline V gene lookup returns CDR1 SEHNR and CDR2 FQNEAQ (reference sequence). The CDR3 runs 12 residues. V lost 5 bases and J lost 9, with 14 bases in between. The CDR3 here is CASSLGPGRQYF. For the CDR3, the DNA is TGTGCCAGCAGCCTCGGGCCCGGTCGGCAGTACTTC.

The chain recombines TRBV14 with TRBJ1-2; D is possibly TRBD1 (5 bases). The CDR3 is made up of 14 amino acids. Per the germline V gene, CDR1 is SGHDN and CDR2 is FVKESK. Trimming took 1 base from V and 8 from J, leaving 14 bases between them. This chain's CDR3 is CASSQVRAVWGYTF. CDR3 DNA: TGTGCCAGCAGCCAAGTCAGGGCTGTTTGGGGCTACACCTTC.

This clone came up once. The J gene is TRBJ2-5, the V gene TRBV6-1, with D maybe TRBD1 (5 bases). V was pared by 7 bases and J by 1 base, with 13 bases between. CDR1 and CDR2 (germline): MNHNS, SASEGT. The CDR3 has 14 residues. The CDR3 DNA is TGTGCCAGCACTACCGACAGACTCCAAGAGACCCAGTACTTC. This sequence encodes CASTTDRLQETQYF.

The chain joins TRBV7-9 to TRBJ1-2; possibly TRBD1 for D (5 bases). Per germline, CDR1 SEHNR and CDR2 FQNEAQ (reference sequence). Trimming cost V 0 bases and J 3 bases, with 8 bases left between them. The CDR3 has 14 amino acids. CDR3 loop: CASSLAGADYGYTF. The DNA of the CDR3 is TGTGCCAGCAGCTTAGCAGGGGCCGACTATGGCTACACCTTC.